The entry that follows covers one T cell receptor beta chain sequence. TCRdb's copy holds only in-frame clones and misses some; the assay was immunoSEQ multiplex PCR. This table holds roughly 37,000 clones, 91% found once. The CDR3 loop spans 14 amino acids. Losses at the gene ends were 3 bases for V and 11 bases for J; bases not matched to a gene: 6. Germline CDR1 SGDLS, CDR2 YYNGEE. The entry originates in a study of T cell changes during pregnancy in multiple sclerosis. J is TRBJ1-6 and V is TRBV9, with 9 bases lining up with TRBD1. This specimen consisted of CD4+ T cells from peripheral blood mononuclear cells, obtained in the second trimester of pregnancy. This receptor was identified in a female donor in good health, enrolled as a control in a pregnancy study. The CDR3 nucleotides are TGTGCCAGCAGCGCGCGGGACAGGGATGCACCCCTCCACTTT. It yields the protein CASSARDRDAPLHF.